This T cell receptor beta chain was obtained from a study of vaccination effects on CD4 cells after COVID-19. Study summary: Post-vaccine sample collection fell at a median of 72 days after the second dose.

The CDR3 has 13 amino acids. The germline CDR1 and CDR2 sequences are MNHNS and SASEGT. V shed 2 bases and J shed 2 bases, with 7 bases lying between them. Regarding the study as a whole: Cross-reactivity with common cold coronaviruses was shown by only 1 of 255 vaccine-induced clones in healthy vaccinees.

Sequencing used immunoSEQ multiplex PCR; TCRdb keeps in-frame clones, though not all of them. Of under 35,000 clones detected, 55% to 85% appear once; the ten largest clones hold approximately 9.1%. A note on this clone: Its matching antigen is unknown.

With the ViraFEST assay, the study expanded antigen-specific CD4+ T cells using viral peptide pools, then sequenced them. Cultured cells yielded isolated CD4+ T cells after approximately nine days. The vaccine given was either BNT162b2 or mRNA-1273, in two doses. Having tested negative for nucleocapsid antibodies, the vaccine recipients showed no prior SARS-CoV-2 infection. The genes are TRBV6-1 and TRBJ2-7; D gene uncertain. Sequencing used CD4+ T cells from PBMCs cultured with HCoV-NL63 spike peptides, obtained after COVID-19 vaccination. The receptor was isolated from a human donor who received a COVID-19 vaccine. CDR3 coding DNA: TGTGCCAGCAGTGAAACATCAGCCTACGAGCAGTACTTC. Translated, it gives CASSETSAYEQYF.